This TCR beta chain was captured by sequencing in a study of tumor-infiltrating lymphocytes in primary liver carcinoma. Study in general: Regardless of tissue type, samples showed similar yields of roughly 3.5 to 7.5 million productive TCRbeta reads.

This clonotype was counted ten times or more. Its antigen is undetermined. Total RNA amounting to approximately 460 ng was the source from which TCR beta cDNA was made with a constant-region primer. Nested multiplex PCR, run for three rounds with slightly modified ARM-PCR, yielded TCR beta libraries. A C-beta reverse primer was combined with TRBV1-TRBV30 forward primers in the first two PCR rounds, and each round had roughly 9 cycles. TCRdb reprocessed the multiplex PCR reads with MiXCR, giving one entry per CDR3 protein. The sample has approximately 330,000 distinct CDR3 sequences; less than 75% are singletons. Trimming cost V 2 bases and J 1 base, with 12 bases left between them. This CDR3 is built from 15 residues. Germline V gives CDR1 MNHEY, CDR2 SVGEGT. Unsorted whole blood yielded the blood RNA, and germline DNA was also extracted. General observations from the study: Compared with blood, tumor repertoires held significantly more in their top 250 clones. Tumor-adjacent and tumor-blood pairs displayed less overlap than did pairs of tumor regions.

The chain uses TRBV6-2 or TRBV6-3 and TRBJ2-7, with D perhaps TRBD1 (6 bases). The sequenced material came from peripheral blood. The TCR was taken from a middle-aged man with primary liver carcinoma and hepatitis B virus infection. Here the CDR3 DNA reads TGTGCCAGCAGTTACACCGGACAGATTTCCTACGAGCAGTACTTC. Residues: CASSYTGQISYEQYF.